This T cell receptor beta chain stems from a study of Graves' ophthalmopathy and Graves' hyperthyroidism. Across the study: Peripheral blood was gathered at first diagnosis, ahead of any treatment whatsoever.

Using RNA transcripts, the TCR beta CDR3 regions were amplified. Second-round multiplex PCR followed a first-round RT-PCR using HTBI primers. TCRdb processed the multiplex PCR reads anew with MiXCR; each CDR3 protein has one entry. The sample records some 750,000 distinct CDR3 sequences, approximately 40% being singletons. Trimming shortened V by 4 bases and J by 6 bases, and 9 bases separated the two germline ends. The CDR3 is made up of 13 amino acids. Germline CDR1 is SEHNR and CDR2 is FQNEAQ (reference sequence). In this sample, this clonotype turned up a few times. Its antigen is undetermined. Study results and caveats: It was with around 67% sensitivity and about 73% specificity that the model predicted ophthalmopathy progression.

Ophthalmopathic donors had moderate-to-severe activity, CAS ≥3 and NOSPECS ≥4, with disease that had lasted under 3 months. Serum thyroxine and TRAb, along with clinical symptoms, thyroid ultrasound and orbital computed tomography, were what diagnosis relied on. This clonotype originated in an adult man with Graves' ophthalmopathy. The sample was peripheral blood. V gene TRBV7-9 combines with J gene TRBJ2-2, with D maybe TRBD2 (6 bases). CDR3 bases: TGTGCCAGCAGCTCCGGAGGGCCCGGGGAGCTGTTTTTT. Translation gives CASSSGGPGELFF.